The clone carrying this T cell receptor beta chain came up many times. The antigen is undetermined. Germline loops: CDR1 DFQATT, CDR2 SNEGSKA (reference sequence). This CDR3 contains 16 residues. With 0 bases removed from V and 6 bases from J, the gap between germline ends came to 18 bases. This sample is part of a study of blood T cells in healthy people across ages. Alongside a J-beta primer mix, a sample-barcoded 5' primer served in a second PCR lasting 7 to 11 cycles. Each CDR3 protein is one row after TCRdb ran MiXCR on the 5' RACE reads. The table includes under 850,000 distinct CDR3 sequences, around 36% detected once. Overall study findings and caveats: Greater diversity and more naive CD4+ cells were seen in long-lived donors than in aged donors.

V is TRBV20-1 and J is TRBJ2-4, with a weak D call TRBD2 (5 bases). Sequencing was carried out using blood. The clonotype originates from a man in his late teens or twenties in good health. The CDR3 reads CSARDLARVGGNIQYF. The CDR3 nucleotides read TGCAGTGCTAGAGATTTGGCGCGAGTTGGAGGAAACATTCAGTACTTC.